Following are 2 T cell receptor beta chains from one sample sequenced in a study of blood T cell repertoires in COVID-19. The repertoire was sequenced with immunoSEQ multiplex PCR; TCRdb's copy has only in-frame clones and lacks some. The table has roughly 150,000 clones, around 84% seen once; the top ten hold 7.2%. Material: peripheral blood. The receptors were sampled from a woman aged 45-65 years in a cohort sampled during active or convalescent COVID-19.

The V call is TRBV4-3, the J call TRBJ2-2, with D unresolved. Germline CDR1 and CDR2: LGHNA and YSLEER. The CDR3 totals 15 residues. The V gene lost 1 base and the J gene lost 4 bases, with 10 bases spanning the gap. In DNA form, the CDR3 reads TGCGCCAGCAGCCAAGGACGAGGAGTCACCGGGGAGCTGTTTTTT. Encoded protein: CASSQGRGVTGELFF.

A few counts support this clone. This sequence joins TRBV19 and TRBJ1-1; TRBD1 aligns across 8 bases. J was trimmed by 3 bases and V by 7 bases; bases with no gene match: 13. The germline gives CDR1 LNHDA, CDR2 SQIVND (reference sequence). CDR3 size: 16 residues. The CDR3 is CASIPGQALRYTEAFF. The CDR3 DNA reads as TGTGCCAGTATCCCGGGACAGGCTTTACGATACACTGAAGCTTTCTTT.